A single sample gave rise to the 29 T cell receptor beta chains below, sequenced in a study of blood T cell repertoires in COVID-19. Method: immunoSEQ multiplex PCR; TCRdb's copy keeps in-frame clones and lacks some. This repertoire shows more than 300,000 clones, roughly 86% found once; its top ten account for about 1.7%. The material sequenced was peripheral blood. The receptors derive from a woman in her 30s with COVID-19, enrolled during active disease.

The chain couples TRBV6-1 to TRBJ2-7; TRBD1 agrees at 8 bases. V was pared by 2 bases and J by 3 bases, with 6 bases of the junction left unmatched. The CDR3 loop spans 15 amino acids. Germline V gives CDR1 MNHNS, CDR2 SASEGT. The CDR3 sequence is CASSERGQGFYEQYV. For the CDR3, the DNA is TGTGCCAGCAGTGAACGAGGACAGGGATTCTACGAGCAGTACGTC.

V is TRBV20-1 and J is TRBJ2-7, with D maybe TRBD1 (5 bases). This CDR3 is 11 amino acids long. V lost 1 base and J 6 bases, leaving 7 bases between the germline ends. Germline values: CDR1 DFQATT, CDR2 SNEGSKA (reference sequence). The CDR3 loop reads CSARVRAEQYF. The CDR3 region has the DNA TGCAGTGCTAGAGTCAGGGCCGAGCAGTACTTC.

The chain uses TRBV7-2 and TRBJ2-2; 9 positions agree with TRBD1. Looked up from germline, CDR1 is SGHTA and CDR2 is FQGNSA. The ends lost 7 bases at V and 8 bases at J; junction bases unmatched: 17. The length of the CDR3 is 17 residues. The CDR3 loop is CASTYPGTGLVEGELFF. Here the CDR3 DNA reads TGTGCCAGCACCTACCCGGGGACAGGGTTGGTCGAGGGGGAGCTGTTTTTT.

This clone was detected only once. The chain uses TRBV3-1 (or the pseudogene TRBV3-2) and TRBJ2-5; D is possibly TRBD2 (5 bases). Trimming left V 4 bases short and J 5 bases short, with 11 bases between. CDR1 LGHDT and CDR2 YNNKEL come from the germline V gene (reference sequence). The CDR3 has 13 amino acids. For the CDR3, the DNA is TGTGCCAGCAGCCGGGGAGTCCTGGAGACCCAGTACTTC. This encodes CASSRGVLETQYF.

The V gene is TRBV9, the J gene TRBJ1-2; TRBD1 agrees at 10 bases. CDR1 SGDLS and CDR2 YYNGEE come from the germline V gene. The CDR3 is 14 residues long. The V segment lost 3 bases and the J segment 7 bases; nucleotides outside the gene matches: 6. The chain's CDR3 is CASSGMTGGGGYTF. The DNA of the CDR3 is TGTGCCAGCAGCGGCATGACAGGGGGCGGTGGCTACACCTTC.

The J gene is TRBJ2-6, the V gene TRBV23-1; 10 nucleotides match TRBD1. TRBV23-1 is identified as an open reading frame with a role that is uncertain. The CDR3 contains 18 residues. J gave up 0 bases and V 7 bases, and 9 bases lay outside the gene matches. This CDR3 is CASTSLRTGGSGANVLTF. The CDR3 region has the DNA TGCGCCAGCACCTCTCTTAGGACAGGGGGCTCTGGGGCCAACGTCCTGACTTTC.

In its sample, this clone was seen once. This chain connects TRBV27 to TRBJ1-2; weak D call: TRBD1 (5 bases). The CDR3 length is 15 residues. Germline V gives CDR1 MNHEY, CDR2 SMNVEV (reference sequence). Trimming pared 3 bases from V and 3 bases from J, leaving 14 bases between. For the CDR3, the DNA is TGTGCCAGCAGTTTGGGGACTGGAAGGTACTATGGCTACACCTTC. Its protein product is CASSLGTGRYYGYTF.

CDR3 sequence reads: CASSQATGQYV. CDR3 nucleotide sequence: TGCGCCAGCAGCCAAGCGACAGGGCAGTACGTC. This chain joins TRBV4-1 and TRBJ2-7; D might be TRBD1 (6 bases). Germline V lookup: CDR1 MGHRA, CDR2 YSYEKL. V lost 1 base, J lost 9 bases, and 7 bases lay in between. This CDR3 has 11 residues.

The chain has TRBV5-8 and TRBJ2-5; 9 nucleotides match TRBD1. Germline CDR1 reads SGHTS; CDR2 reads YDEGEE. J lost 4 bases, V lost 6 bases, and 10 bases had no gene match. There are 15 residues in the CDR3. The CDR3 here is CASNRDREEGETQYF. CDR3 bases: TGTGCCAGCAACCGGGACAGGGAGGAGGGAGAGACCCAGTACTTC.

The CDR3 protein is CASSQDSTRAAEQFF. CDR3 bases: TGTGCCAGCAGCCAAGATAGTACCAGGGCTGCTGAGCAGTTCTTC. The V and J genes are TRBV14 and TRBJ2-1, with D possibly matching TRBD1 (5 bases). Looked up from germline, CDR1 is SGHDN and CDR2 is FVKESK. This CDR3 spans 15 amino acids. V was trimmed by 0 bases and J by 9 bases, leaving 15 bases between them.

The chain recombines TRBV18 with TRBJ1-1; 9 nucleotides line up with TRBD1. Per germline, CDR1 KGHSH and CDR2 LQKENI. Trimming cost V 5 bases and J 4 bases; bases outside gene matches: 11. The CDR3 spans 16 residues. CDR3 DNA: TGTGCCAGCTCAGAGAAAGCCGGGACAGGGTTCACTGAAGCTTTCTTT. Translation: CASSEKAGTGFTEAFF.

The chain joins TRBV7-2 to TRBJ1-2; 8 bases are a match to TRBD1. Unmatched junction bases numbered 8, after V lost 5 bases and J lost 6 bases. This CDR3 region has 14 residues. Looked up from germline, CDR1 is SGHTA and CDR2 is FQGNSA. The CDR3 is CASSLYGQGDGYTF. In nucleotides, the CDR3 is TGTGCCAGCAGCCTTTACGGACAGGGTGATGGCTACACCTTC.

The chain couples TRBV6-2 or TRBV6-3 to TRBJ2-7; D possibly corresponds to TRBD1 (5 bases). CDR1 and CDR2 (germline): MNHEY, SVGEGT. Between the trimmed V and J ends, which lost 1 base and 7 bases, there was a span of 20 bases. CDR3 length equals 16 residues. CDR3 sequence: CASSYWAQGERVEQYF. CDR3 bases: TGTGCCAGCAGTTACTGGGCCCAGGGCGAAAGGGTTGAGCAGTACTTC.

CDR3 sequence: CASSPTATGLRGYTF. CDR3 coding DNA: TGTGCCAGCTCACCAACTGCCACAGGGCTTCGCGGCTACACCTTC. J is TRBJ1-2 and V is TRBV18; D is perhaps TRBD1 (6 bases). Germline V lookup: CDR1 KGHSH, CDR2 LQKENI. The CDR3 contains 15 residues. Trimming removed 2 bases from V and 8 bases from J, with 18 bases in between.

This rearrangement joins TRBV11-2 to TRBJ2-3; tentatively, D is TRBD2 (5 bases). The CDR3 extends over 15 amino acids. V lost 2 bases and J lost 1, with 10 bases in between. Germline CDR1 and CDR2: SGHAT and FQNNGV. DNA of the CDR3: TGTGCCAGCAGCTTATGGGAGCTGCGCACAGATACGCAGTATTTT. The encoded protein is CASSLWELRTDTQYF.

The CDR3 region has the DNA TGCACCATCAAGCCGACCTGGCTAGCGGGGGGGTTGGTTACCCAGTACTTC. It translates to CTIKPTWLAGGLVTQYF. The chain joins TRBV1 to TRBJ2-5; TRBD2, the table's D call, was not compared with the DNA. TRBV1 is assigned pseudogene status. The CDR3 spans 17 residues.

The rearrangement joins TRBV24-1 to TRBJ2-7; D call uncertain. Germline loops: CDR1 KGHDR, CDR2 SFDVKD. The CDR3 length is 12 residues. The V gene lost 4 bases and the J gene lost 6 bases, with 9 bases spanning the gap. The CDR3 region is CATSDQSGEQYF. CDR3 nucleotides: TGTGCCACCAGTGACCAATCGGGCGAGCAGTACTTC.

This chain uses TRBV5-1 with TRBJ1-3; 10 bases fit TRBD1. This CDR3 contains 16 residues. Germline CDR1 is SGHRS and CDR2 is YFSETQ. Germline trimming cut 4 bases from V and 2 bases from J; bases unmatched to any gene: 6. CDR3 coding DNA: TGCGCCAGCAGCGGCGACAGGGGGCTGACTGGAAACACCATATATTTT. Translation: CASSGDRGLTGNTIYF.

V is TRBV5-4 and J is TRBJ1-4; tentative D call: TRBD1 (6 bases). Trimming stripped 2 bases from V and 5 bases from J, with 10 bases between. Germline V gene lookup returns CDR1 SGHNT and CDR2 YYREEE (reference sequence). This CDR3 comprises 14 residues. CDR3 nucleotides: TGTGCCAGCAGCTTCGGACAGAGAAATGAAAAACTGTTTTTT. This codes for CASSFGQRNEKLFF.

The V gene is TRBV19, the J gene TRBJ2-3; a possible D gene is TRBD2 (5 bases). Germline V gene lookup returns CDR1 LNHDA and CDR2 SQIVND (reference sequence). The CDR3 contains 16 residues. Trimming took 0 bases from V and 2 from J, leaving 12 bases between them. CDR3 DNA sequence: TGTGCCAGTAGTATAGATCGGGGAGTTAACACAGATACGCAGTATTTT. Amino acids: CASSIDRGVNTDTQYF.

The V gene is TRBV20-1, the J gene TRBJ1-2; TRBD1 matches 8 bases. CDR1 is DFQATT, CDR2 SNEGSKA, per germline (reference sequence). The CDR3 runs to 11 residues. V lost 4 bases and J lost 8; bases outside the gene matches: 3. The CDR3 spells CSATGGAGYTF. CDR3 coding DNA: TGCAGTGCTACAGGGGGCGCGGGCTACACCTTC.

The rearrangement joins TRBV3-1 (or the pseudogene TRBV3-2) to TRBJ2-3; D is unclear. With 0 bases removed from V and 0 bases from J, the gap between germline ends came to 13 bases. This CDR3 spans 17 amino acids. The germline CDR1 and CDR2 sequences are LGHDT and YNNKEL (reference sequence). The CDR3 loop is CASSQEAARISTDTQYF. DNA for the CDR3: TGTGCCAGCAGCCAAGAGGCTGCGCGGATTAGCACAGATACGCAGTATTTT.

The genes are TRBV19 and TRBJ1-2; D may be TRBD1 (5 bases). The CDR3 is 16 amino acids. Looked up from germline, CDR1 is LNHDA and CDR2 is SQIVND (reference sequence). Trimming removed 2 bases at V and 7 bases at J, with 20 bases between. The CDR3: CASSISLLGRAAGYTF. Here the CDR3 DNA reads TGTGCCAGTAGTATATCCCTCCTTGGCAGGGCCGCTGGCTACACCTTC. The variable domain in full, with the rest retrieved from reference TRBV19 and TRBJ1-2, is DGGITQSPKYLFRKEGQNVTLSCEQNLNHDAMYWYRQDPGQGLRLIYYSQIVNDFQKGDIAEGYSVSREKKESFPLTVTSAQKNPTAFYLCASSISLLGRAAGYTFGSGTRLTVV.

This rearrangement joins TRBV27 to TRBJ1-6, with TRBD1 matching 9 bases. Germline V lookup: CDR1 MNHEY, CDR2 SMNVEV (reference sequence). This CDR3 comprises 13 residues. After removal of 8 bases from V and 14 bases from J, the junction contained 10 bases not matched to a gene. CDR3 nucleotide sequence: TGTGCCAGCCCGGGACAGGGCCCTATTTCCCTCCACTTT. Protein: CASPGQGPISLHF.

The chain couples TRBV27 to TRBJ2-6; possible D gene TRBD2, 5 bases. The length of the CDR3 is 15 residues. The germline CDR1 and CDR2 sequences are MNHEY and SMNVEV (reference sequence). The V end lost 3 bases, the J end lost 4 bases, and 10 bases lay between the germline ends. The CDR3 DNA sequence: TGTGCCAGCAGTTTCATCGGGGTCGGGGCCAACGTCCTGACTTTC. Translated: CASSFIGVGANVLTF.

The table lists this clone with a count of one. The chain links TRBV2 to TRBJ1-5, with D maybe TRBD1 (5 bases). Trimming shortened V by 4 bases and J by 2 bases, and 12 bases separated the two germline ends. CDR3 length: 15 residues. Germline V lookup: CDR1 SNHLY, CDR2 FYNNEI. The CDR3 DNA is TGTGCCAGCAGTGGCCGATGGGGGGGCAATCAGCCCCAGCATTTT. Its translation is CASSGRWGGNQPQHF.

The chain links TRBV2 to TRBJ1-6; tentative D call: TRBD1 (6 bases). This CDR3 region has 14 residues. Between the trimmed V and J ends, which lost 7 bases and 11 bases, there was a span of 18 bases. In germline, CDR1 is SNHLY, CDR2 FYNNEI. The CDR3 DNA is TGTGCCAGCACCCGACAGGCAGGGCGGGCACCCCTCCACTTT. Its protein product is CASTRQAGRAPLHF.

This chain links TRBV6-5 with TRBJ2-3, with D possibly matching TRBD1 (6 bases). This CDR3 is built from 13 residues. CDR1 MNHEY and CDR2 SVGAGI come from the germline V gene. CDR3 amino acids: CAIRGNSWGTQYF. The CDR3 coding sequence is TGTGCTATCAGGGGTAACTCTTGGGGTACGCAGTATTTT.

V is TRBV5-1 and J is TRBJ1-1; D is possibly TRBD1 (5 bases). V was pared by 0 bases and J by 1 base, with 13 bases between. This CDR3 region has 16 residues. From germline, CDR1 is SGHRS and CDR2 YFSETQ. CDR3 sequence reads: CASSLEGAKRNTEAFF. In nucleotides, the CDR3 is TGCGCCAGCAGCTTGGAAGGGGCGAAGAGGAACACTGAAGCTTTCTTT.